Here is one T cell receptor (beta chain) with its context. This clone was observed a single time. Its antigen is unknown. The record has no base qualities; no much larger clone is one base away. Sample time point, as interpreted from the label and publication: about 25 weeks on oral tofacitinib. The treatment or condition label of this sample denotes: oral pan-JAK inhibitor, 5-10 mg twice daily. Lesional scalp punch biopsies and peripheral blood were collected from alopecia areata patients. PBMCs were separated by density centrifugation and stained for CD3, CD4 and CD8, after which CD4+ and CD8+ T cells were sorted on a FACSAria. Per the germline V gene (reference sequence), MNHEY is the CDR1 and SMNVEV is the CDR2. From the cysteine through the phenylalanine, the CDR3 covers 15 amino acids. CDR3 DNA is the only sequence kept; it has 45 bases, read in frame from the first base. Trimming removed 5 bases from V and 3 bases from J; the gene matches leave 6 bases unexplained.

This specimen belongs to a study of CD8+ T cells in alopecia areata (dated by TCRdb to the late 2010s). About the study as a whole: The treated patients, all with moderate-to-severe alopecia areata, were enrolled in an open-label pilot trial of oral tofacitinib given at 5 to 10 mg twice daily. Patients on tofacitinib were biopsied at baseline and after 4 and 24 weeks of treatment, and several of the patients also had a later scalp biopsy. Scalp clonality was compared across normal scalp (n=4), patchy alopecia areata scalp (n=8), and alopecia totalis/universalis scalp (n=8). In humans, TCRbeta sequencing was performed on scalp tissue and on sorted CD4+ and CD8+ peripheral blood T cells from healthy controls and from patients with patchy or totalis/universalis alopecia areata. To study T cell clonal expansion in alopecia areata, the researchers applied high-throughput TCRbeta sequencing to both the C3H/HeJ mouse model and human patients. RNA was obtained with the PAXgene miRNA kit for fixed scalp, the miRNeasy kit for PBMCs, and the RNeasy kit for mouse skin. immunoSEQ multiplex PCR using 35 Vbeta forward primers and 13 Jbeta reverse primers was used to amplify TCRbeta CDR3 regions. Tofacitinib was administered for 6 to 18 months, and 6 months of follow-up off drug were then conducted to assess delayed response and recurrence. The SALT score, which quantifies the percentage of affected scalp surface area, was used to measure disease severity in treated patients. Overall study outcomes, separate from this receptor: Resident alphabeta T cells in normal human skin are also sequenced, complicating scalp TCR repertoire analysis, unlike mouse skin dominated by gammadelta T cells. Shared TCR sequences between patients were less evident than in mice, which may be partly attributable to HLA diversity in the patient population. Compared with normal scalp, lesional scalp, particularly in alopecia totalis/universalis, had higher clonality and more expanded CD8+ clones, which suggests antigenic drive. With tofacitinib, both scalp clonality and the number of expanded CD8+ clones among the top 100 scalp clones went down significantly. Many expanded lesional clones were found to persist in scalp and blood during tofacitinib treatment, and relapse after treatment cessation may be partly explained by this persistence. The treated cohort was small, with a single nonresponder, so links between baseline CD8+ expansion and response need larger studies.

Library preparation was by the immunoSEQ multiplex PCR assay. To provide template for TCR sequencing, every sample had RNA extracted and reverse transcribed into cDNA. SuperScript III was used to make first-strand cDNA, primed with a 2:1 mix of oligo-dT and random hexamers. A synthetic immune receptor repertoire was used to gauge amplification bias, and whatever bias remained was removed computationally. Under the source paper's analysis protocol: Raw reads were preprocessed to remove errors, and CDR3 was defined according to IMGT conventions as the region from the conserved cysteine to phenylalanine. To get clonality, Shannon entropy was normalized by log2 of the number of productive unique TCRs and the result was subtracted from 1. Whether each scalp clone was CD4 or CD8 was inferred by checking scalp TCRbeta sequences against the CD4 and CD8 repertoires from sorted blood. The clones in this table, taken by TCRdb from immuneACCESS, are in-frame only. Not every clone is retained; where verified, under half of the shortfall comes from an unresolved V gene, and the cause of the rest is unknown. The V and J calls and clone size come from that table; D and trimming were worked out from the DNA. The sample profile shows 180,000 or so clones; more than 45% of them were found once. The top ten clonotypes cover 5.5% of the sample.

The clonotype comes from a human donor with alopecia areata. Sequenced material: CD4+ T cells sorted from blood, taken at week 24, from a patient treated with tofacitinib. This sequence uses TRBV27 and TRBJ2-7; 11 central nucleotides agree with TRBD2. The DNA reads TGTGCCAGCAGTCTTCTCACTAGCGGGAGCTACGAGCAGTACTTC. Translated, this is CASSLLTSGSYEQYF.